Listed here are 27 T cell receptor beta chains from one sample, sequenced in a study of control samples from healthy donors and cancer patients (TCRdb year 2020). Libraries were prepared through the immunoSEQ multiplex PCR assay. This immuneACCESS table, as held by TCRdb, lists in-frame sequences with V and J called but not all clones. Of the missing ones, under half trace to an unresolved V gene in checked studies; the others have no known cause. This sample's listing comprises some 190,000 clones. Clones ranked in the top ten supply less than 2.5% of the sample. Sequenced material: blood. The receptors were gathered from a woman aged 25 to 39 in good health.

This rearrangement joins TRBV5-1 to TRBJ1-4; D remains unclear. CDR1 and CDR2 from the germline V gene are SGHRS and YFSETQ. The CDR3 consists of 15 residues. The ends were cut back, 0 bases at V and 7 bases at J, with 13 bases in the middle. The CDR3 protein is CASSLAVGLREKLFF. CDR3 in DNA: TGCGCCAGCAGCTTGGCTGTCGGATTGCGTGAAAAACTGTTTTTT.

The rearrangement joins TRBV27 to TRBJ2-7; D gene uncertain. V lost 3 bases and J lost 1, with 7 bases in between. The CDR3 covers 13 residues. Germline V gene lookup returns CDR1 MNHEY and CDR2 SMNVEV (reference sequence). The CDR3 spells CASSFRVSYEQYF. The CDR3 DNA follows: TGTGCCAGCAGTTTTCGGGTTTCCTACGAGCAGTACTTC.

The V and J genes are TRBV5-1 and TRBJ1-4; D remains unclear. Trimming took off 2 bases at V and 8 bases at J, with 7 bases between the two ends. Germline CDR1 and CDR2: SGHRS and YFSETQ. CDR3 size: 12 residues. DNA of the CDR3: TGCGCCAGCAGCTTTGATCAGGAAAAACTGTTTTTT. Protein: CASSFDQEKLFF.

The V call is TRBV12-3 or TRBV12-4, the J call TRBJ1-2; D call uncertain. V was trimmed by 5 bases and J by 7 bases, leaving 14 bases between them. There are 13 residues in the CDR3. The CDR3 DNA sequence: TGTGCCAGCAGTCCCACGGGCAGTGTTGGCTACACCTTC. It specifies CASSPTGSVGYTF.

The chain employs TRBV30 and TRBJ1-5; 7 positions agree with TRBD1. Looked up from germline, CDR1 is GTSNPN and CDR2 is SVGIG (reference sequence). The CDR3 runs 14 residues. V lost 2 bases, J lost 2 bases, and 3 bases stayed unmatched. CDR3 in amino acids: CAWSRGGGNQPQHF. The CDR3 nucleotides are TGTGCCTGGAGTCGAGGGGGCGGCAATCAGCCCCAGCATTTT.

The rearrangement links TRBV19 to TRBJ1-5, with a possible D match to TRBD1 (5 bases). The V gene lost 10 bases and the J gene lost 3 bases, with 25 bases spanning the gap. CDR1 is LNHDA and CDR2 is SQIVND in the germline V gene (reference sequence). The CDR3 sequence is 17 residues long. CDR3 amino acids: CATTQRQISTINQPQHF. The CDR3 coding sequence is TGTGCCACCACACAGAGACAGATATCCACTATCAATCAGCCCCAGCATTTT. The variable domain in full, completed from reference TRBV19 and TRBJ1-5, reads DGGITQSPKYLFRKEGQNVTLSCEQNLNHDAMYWYRQDPGQGLRLIYYSQIVNDFQKGDIAEGYSVSREKKESFPLTVTSAQKNPTAFYLCATTQRQISTINQPQHFGDGTRLSIL.

This chain uses TRBV18 with TRBJ1-5, with a weak D call TRBD1 (6 bases). Trimming took 3 bases from V and 6 from J, leaving 21 bases between them. Germline values: CDR1 KGHSH, CDR2 LQKENI. This CDR3 comprises 17 residues. The CDR3 is CASSPTPPGAGGQPQHF. The DNA of the CDR3 is TGTGCCAGCTCACCCACCCCCCCGGGGGCTGGGGGTCAGCCCCAGCATTTT.

The rearrangement uses TRBV2 and TRBJ1-1; D ambiguous. The CDR3 has 12 residues. V shed 6 bases and J shed 0 bases, with 5 bases lying between them. The germline gives CDR1 SNHLY, CDR2 FYNNEI. The CDR3 loop is CASSRVNTEAFF. In DNA form, the CDR3 reads TGTGCCAGCAGCCGGGTGAACACTGAAGCTTTCTTT.

This chain connects TRBV10-2 to TRBJ1-1; D gene unclear. Germline V gene lookup returns CDR1 WSHSY and CDR2 SAAADI. Trimming pared 8 bases from V and 0 bases from J, leaving 10 bases between. The CDR3 contains 13 residues. CDR3 loop: CASLRQVNTEAFF. In nucleotides, the CDR3 is TGCGCCAGCCTTAGGCAGGTGAACACTGAAGCTTTCTTT.

The rearrangement joins TRBV5-5 to TRBJ1-2, with D hard to call. Germline V gene lookup returns CDR1 SGHKS and CDR2 YYEKEE (reference sequence). V lost 0 bases to trimming and J lost 5 bases, with 8 bases between them. The CDR3 is made up of 13 amino acids. The CDR3 reads CASSLDIEYGYTF. The CDR3 region has the DNA TGTGCCAGCAGCTTGGACATAGAGTATGGCTACACCTTC.

This rearrangement joins TRBV28 to TRBJ2-5, with 8 bases lining up with TRBD2. Germline V gives CDR1 MDHEN, CDR2 SYDVKM. The CDR3 covers 14 residues. V gave up 5 bases and J gave up 5 bases; unmatched junction bases: 7. The CDR3 region has the DNA TGTGCCAGCAGTCCGCAGCGGGGGTGGGAGACCCAGTACTTC. Amino acid sequence: CASSPQRGWETQYF.

The genes are TRBV7-9 and TRBJ2-5; a weak D match, TRBD2 (6 bases). V was clipped by 3 bases and J by 2 bases, with 13 bases between them. In germline, CDR1 is SEHNR, CDR2 FQNEAQ (reference sequence). The CDR3 contains 15 residues. The CDR3: CASSFRGTEQETQYF. CDR3 DNA: TGTGCCAGCAGCTTCCGCGGGACGGAACAAGAGACCCAGTACTTC. Filled out from reference TRBV7-9 and TRBJ2-5, the complete variable domain reads DTGVSQNPRHKITKRGQNVTFRCDPISEHNRLYWYRQTLGQGPEFLTYFQNEAQLEKSRLLSDRFSAERPKGSFSTLEIQRTEQGDSAMYLCASSFRGTEQETQYFGPGTRLLVL.

This chain joins TRBV5-5 and TRBJ1-2, with 9 bases aligning to TRBD1. The CDR3 is made up of 14 amino acids. Germline V lookup: CDR1 SGHKS, CDR2 YYEKEE (reference sequence). After removal of 4 bases from V and 8 bases from J, the junction contained 9 bases not matched to a gene. DNA for the CDR3: TGTGCCAGCAGCGCTCCGGGACAGGGCTTGGGCTACACCTTC. It yields the protein CASSAPGQGLGYTF.

This sequence joins TRBV28 and TRBJ2-3, with TRBD2 as a possible D gene (6 bases). The V and J ends lost 2 bases and 0 bases respectively, with 12 bases between them. The CDR3 contains 16 residues. The germline CDR1 and CDR2 sequences are MDHEN and SYDVKM. CDR3 DNA: TGTGCCAGCAGTTTAATTGGGACTCTGAGCACAGATACGCAGTATTTT. It is translated as CASSLIGTLSTDTQYF.

The genes are TRBV6-6 and TRBJ1-4, with 7 bases matching TRBD1. In germline, CDR1 is MNHNY, CDR2 SVGAGI (reference sequence). Trimming cost V 5 bases and J 5 bases; bases outside gene matches: 5. The CDR3 has 14 amino acids. The CDR3 DNA reads as TGTGCCAGCAGTAGGGACAGACCAAATGAAAAACTGTTTTTT. Protein: CASSRDRPNEKLFF.

The chain has TRBV27 and TRBJ2-7; TRBD2 aligns across 14 bases. The junction had 4 bases not matched to a gene; V was cut back by 5 bases and J by 7 bases. The CDR3 is 14 residues long. Germline V gives CDR1 MNHEY, CDR2 SMNVEV (reference sequence). CDR3 sequence reads: CASSLGLAGAEQYF. In DNA, the CDR3 is TGTGCCAGCAGTCTGGGACTAGCGGGGGCTGAGCAGTACTTC.

This sequence joins TRBV27 and TRBJ1-1; no reliable D call. From germline, CDR1 is MNHEY and CDR2 SMNVEV (reference sequence). V was trimmed by 0 bases and J by 8 bases, leaving 13 bases between them. The CDR3 is made up of 14 amino acids. The CDR3 nucleotides are TGTGCCAGCAGTTTATCTTCCGGACTGTTCGAAGCTTTCTTT. Translated: CASSLSSGLFEAFF.

The chain is built from TRBV4-2 and TRBJ2-7, with TRBD2 as a possible D gene (7 bases). Germline V lookup: CDR1 LGHNA, CDR2 YNFKEQ. V was clipped by 4 bases and J by 0 bases, with 16 bases between them. This CDR3 comprises 16 residues. The CDR3 region is CASSPHRGGLSYEQYF. In DNA form, the CDR3 reads TGTGCCAGCAGCCCGCATAGGGGGGGGCTCTCCTACGAGCAGTACTTC.

The chain links TRBV30 to TRBJ2-1; unclear D gene. The CDR3 covers 13 residues. The V gene lost 3 bases and the J gene lost 1 base, with 7 bases spanning the gap. CDR1 and CDR2 from the germline V gene are GTSNPN and SVGIG (reference sequence). The CDR3 region has the DNA TGTGCCTGGAGGAAAACATCCTACAATGAGCAGTTCTTC. This translates into CAWRKTSYNEQFF.

The gene calls are TRBV3-1 (or the pseudogene TRBV3-2) and TRBJ1-2; 9 bases fit TRBD1. The J segment lost 4 bases and the V segment lost 3 bases, leaving 3 bases of the junction unmatched. The CDR3 spans 14 residues. Germline CDR1 reads LGHDT; CDR2 reads YNNKEL (reference sequence). CDR3 nucleotides: TGTGCCAGCAGCCAGGGGACAGGGAGCTATGGCTACACCTTC. Amino acids: CASSQGTGSYGYTF.

The gene calls are TRBV5-1 and TRBJ2-7, with TRBD1 as a possible D gene (5 bases). V dropped 0 bases and J dropped 4 bases, with 11 bases sitting between them. The CDR3 consists of 14 residues. Germline V lookup: CDR1 SGHRS, CDR2 YFSETQ. Here the CDR3 DNA reads TGCGCCAGCAGCTTGGAGACAGAAGCATACGAGCAGTACTTC. The encoded protein is CASSLETEAYEQYF.

The gene calls are TRBV18 and TRBJ1-3; D is uncertain. The CDR3 has 14 amino acids. Germline V CDR1 and CDR2: KGHSH, LQKENI. Trimming cost V 2 bases and J 0 bases, with 5 bases left between them. CDR3 sequence reads: CASSPDYSGNTIYF. CDR3 DNA: TGTGCCAGCTCACCAGACTACTCTGGAAACACCATATATTTT.

The chain couples TRBV29-1 to TRBJ2-5; TRBD1 or TRBD2 may be the D gene (6 bases each). The CDR3 is 12 amino acids. Germline V gene lookup returns CDR1 SQVTM and CDR2 ANQGSEA. Trimming removed 3 bases from V and 5 bases from J, with 10 bases in between. The chain's CDR3 is CSVERGAETQYF. The CDR3 DNA follows: TGCAGCGTTGAGAGGGGGGCTGAGACCCAGTACTTC.

CDR3 protein: CASSQYPGLASYEQYF. In DNA, the CDR3 is TGTGCCAGCAGCCAGTACCCGGGACTAGCGTCCTACGAGCAGTACTTC. The rearrangement uses TRBV4-2 and TRBJ2-7; TRBD2 aligns across 10 bases. After removal of 3 bases from V and 1 base from J, the junction contained 6 bases not matched to a gene. Germline V gene sequence: CDR1 LGHNA, CDR2 YNFKEQ. The CDR3 spans 16 residues.

CDR3: CASGRTGAGANVLTF. For the CDR3, the DNA is TGTGCCAGCGGACGGACAGGGGCTGGGGCCAACGTCCTGACTTTC. V and J are TRBV6-5 and TRBJ2-6, with 9 bases aligning to TRBD1. Germline V CDR1 and CDR2: MNHEY, SVGAGI. With 8 bases clipped from V and 2 bases from J, the junction kept 4 bases outside the gene matches. This CDR3 spans 15 amino acids.

The chain employs TRBV7-2 and TRBJ1-3; TRBD1 matches 8 bases. Germline values: CDR1 SGHTA, CDR2 FQGNSA. The ends lost 7 bases at V and 2 bases at J; junction bases unmatched: 10. The CDR3 extends over 16 amino acids. The CDR3 DNA sequence: TGTGCCAGCACCTCTTCGGACAGGGTAGCTGGAAACACCATATATTTT. Its translation is CASTSSDRVAGNTIYF.

This chain connects TRBV28 to TRBJ2-7, with a tentative D call TRBD2 (5 bases). The V gene's germline CDR1 is MDHEN and CDR2 SYDVKM. This CDR3 is 14 amino acids long. V was pared by 5 bases and J by 5 bases, with 16 bases between. The CDR3 DNA sequence: TGTGCCAGCAGTACTTGGGTAGGGAGAAACGAGCAGTACTTC. It specifies CASSTWVGRNEQYF. The full variable domain, rest sourced from reference TRBV28 and TRBJ2-7, is DVKVTQSSRYLVKRTGEKVFLECVQDMDHENMFWYRQDPGLGLRLIYFSYDVKMKEKGDIPEGYSVSREKKERFSLILESASTNQTSMYLCASSTWVGRNEQYFGPGTRLTVT.